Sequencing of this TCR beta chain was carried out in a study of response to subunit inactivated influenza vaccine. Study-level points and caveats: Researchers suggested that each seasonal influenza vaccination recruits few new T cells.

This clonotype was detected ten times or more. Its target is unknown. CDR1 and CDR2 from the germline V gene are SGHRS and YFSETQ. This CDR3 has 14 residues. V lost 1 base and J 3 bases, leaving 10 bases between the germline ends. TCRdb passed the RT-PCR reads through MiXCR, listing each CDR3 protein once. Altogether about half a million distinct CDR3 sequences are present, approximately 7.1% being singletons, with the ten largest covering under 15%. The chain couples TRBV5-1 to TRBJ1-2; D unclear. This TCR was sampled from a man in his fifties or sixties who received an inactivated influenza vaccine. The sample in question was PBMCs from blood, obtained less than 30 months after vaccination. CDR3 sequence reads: CASSLSPSDYGYTF. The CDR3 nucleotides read TGCGCCAGCAGCTTGAGCCCCTCGGACTATGGCTACACCTTC.